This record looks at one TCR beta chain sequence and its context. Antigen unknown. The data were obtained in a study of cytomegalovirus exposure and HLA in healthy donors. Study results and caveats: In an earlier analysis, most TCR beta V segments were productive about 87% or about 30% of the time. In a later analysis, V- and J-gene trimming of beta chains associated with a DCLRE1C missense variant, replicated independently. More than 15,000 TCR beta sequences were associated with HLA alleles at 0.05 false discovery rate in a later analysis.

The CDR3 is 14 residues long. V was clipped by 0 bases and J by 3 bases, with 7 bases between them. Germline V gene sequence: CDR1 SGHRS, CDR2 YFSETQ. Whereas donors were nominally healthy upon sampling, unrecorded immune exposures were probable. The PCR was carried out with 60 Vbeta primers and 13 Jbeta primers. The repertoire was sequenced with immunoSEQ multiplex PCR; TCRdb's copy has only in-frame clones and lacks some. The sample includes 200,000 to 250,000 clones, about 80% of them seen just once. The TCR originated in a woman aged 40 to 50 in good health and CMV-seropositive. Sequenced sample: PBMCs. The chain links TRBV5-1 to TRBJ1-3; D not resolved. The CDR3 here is CASSLGPGGNTIYF. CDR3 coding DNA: TGCGCCAGCAGCTTGGGCCCCGGTGGAAACACCATATATTTT.